This T cell receptor beta chain was recorded in a study of cytomegalovirus exposure and HLA in healthy donors. Study-wide points: An analysis was carried out later, and it reportedly showed fewer N-insertions in an Asian-associated ancestry cluster than the approximately 680-donor mean.

Trimming removed 2 bases from V and 8 bases from J; junction bases left unmatched: 9. The CDR3 has 15 residues. Germline CDR1 reads SGHVS; CDR2 reads FQNEAQ. The study ran its PCR with 60 Vbeta and 13 Jbeta primers. TCRdb's copy holds only in-frame clones and misses some; the assay was immunoSEQ multiplex PCR. The sample holds around 67,000 clones, 75% to 85% seen once. Comment on this clone: Its antigen is still unknown.

The TCR was taken from a man younger than 35 in good health and CMV-seropositive. The specimen sequenced was PBMCs. The chain has TRBV7-8 and TRBJ2-1; 7 positions agree with TRBD2. The CDR3 sequence is CASSLSGAGLYEQFF. In nucleotides, the CDR3 is TGTGCCAGCAGCTTATCCGGAGCGGGACTTTATGAGCAGTTCTTC.